This T cell receptor beta chain stems from a study of blood T cell repertoires in COVID-19. For the study at large: Spain, Italy and the United States supplied samples that represented acute and convalescent COVID-19. Sources were T cells, B-cell-depleted T cells, or PBMCs; the material itself was cDNA or gDNA.

Germline values: CDR1 MNHEY, CDR2 SMNVEV (reference sequence). This CDR3 spans 14 amino acids. Between the trimmed V and J ends, which lost 5 bases and 10 bases, there was a span of 15 bases. Methods used by the authors: By means of reference gene primer amplification, nucleated cell counts were estimated. Sequencing was performed with immunoSEQ multiplex PCR; in TCRdb, only in-frame clones are kept and a portion is missing. For V, J and clone size, that table is used; D and trimming come from the DNA. The table includes 80,000 to 95,000 clones, about three quarters detected once. The material sequenced was peripheral blood. This TCR was recovered from a woman at least 80 years old with active or convalescent COVID-19. The V call is TRBV27, the J call TRBJ1-6; maybe TRBD1 (5 bases). The CDR3, as DNA: TGTGCCAGCAGTGTCTTAGCAGGGATCTCACCCCTCCACTTT. Amino acid sequence: CASSVLAGISPLHF.